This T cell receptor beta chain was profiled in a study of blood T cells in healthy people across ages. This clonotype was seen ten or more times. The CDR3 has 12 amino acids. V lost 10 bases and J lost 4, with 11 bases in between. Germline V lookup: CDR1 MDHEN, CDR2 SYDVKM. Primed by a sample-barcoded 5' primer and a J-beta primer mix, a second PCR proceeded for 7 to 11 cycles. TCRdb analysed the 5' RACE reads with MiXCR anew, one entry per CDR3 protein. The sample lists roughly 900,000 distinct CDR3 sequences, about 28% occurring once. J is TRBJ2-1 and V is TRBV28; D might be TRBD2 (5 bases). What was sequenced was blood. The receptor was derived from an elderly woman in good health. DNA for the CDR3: TGTGCCACCTCTGGACTGTACAATGAGCAGTTCTTC. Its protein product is CATSGLYNEQFF.